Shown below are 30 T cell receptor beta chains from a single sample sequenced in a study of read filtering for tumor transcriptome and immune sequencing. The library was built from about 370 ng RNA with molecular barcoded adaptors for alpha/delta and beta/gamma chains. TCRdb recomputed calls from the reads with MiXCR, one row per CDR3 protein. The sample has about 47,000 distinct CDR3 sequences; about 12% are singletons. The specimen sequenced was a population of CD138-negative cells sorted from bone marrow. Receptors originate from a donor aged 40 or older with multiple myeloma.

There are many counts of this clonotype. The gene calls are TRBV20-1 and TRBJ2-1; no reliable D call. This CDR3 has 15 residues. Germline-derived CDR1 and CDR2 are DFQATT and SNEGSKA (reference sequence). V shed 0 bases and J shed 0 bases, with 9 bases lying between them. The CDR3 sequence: CSARDPVFSYNEQFF. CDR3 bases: TGCAGTGCTAGAGATCCGGTCTTCTCCTACAATGAGCAGTTCTTC.

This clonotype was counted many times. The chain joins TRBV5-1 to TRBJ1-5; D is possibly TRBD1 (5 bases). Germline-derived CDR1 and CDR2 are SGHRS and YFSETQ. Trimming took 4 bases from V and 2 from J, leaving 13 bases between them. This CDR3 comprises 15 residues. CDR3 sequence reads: CASSPSGLGNQPQHF. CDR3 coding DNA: TGCGCCAGCAGCCCTTCAGGGCTCGGCAATCAGCCCCAGCATTTT.

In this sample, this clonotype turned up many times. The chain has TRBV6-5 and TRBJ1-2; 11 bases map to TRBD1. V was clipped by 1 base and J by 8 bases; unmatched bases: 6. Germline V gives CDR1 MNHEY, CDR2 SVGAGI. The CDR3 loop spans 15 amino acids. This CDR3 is CASSYLDRGPKGYTF. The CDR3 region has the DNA TGTGCCAGCAGTTACTTGGACAGGGGGCCGAAGGGCTACACCTTC.

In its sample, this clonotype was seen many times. CDR3 residues: CSAFRDVGSGANVLTF. The DNA of the CDR3 is TGCAGCGCGTTCCGGGACGTTGGCTCTGGGGCCAACGTCCTGACTTTC. The chain employs TRBV29-1 and TRBJ2-6, with D perhaps given as TRBD1 or TRBD2 (5 bases each). The ends were cut back, 7 bases at V and 0 bases at J, with 16 bases in the middle. The germline V gene has CDR1 SQVTM and CDR2 ANQGSEA. CDR3 length: 16 residues.

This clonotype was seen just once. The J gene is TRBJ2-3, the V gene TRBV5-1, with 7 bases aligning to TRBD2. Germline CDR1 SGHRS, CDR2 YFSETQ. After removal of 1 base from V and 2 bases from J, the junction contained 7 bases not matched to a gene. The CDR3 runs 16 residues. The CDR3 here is CASSLMVAGITDTQYF. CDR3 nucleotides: TGCGCCAGCAGCTTGATGGTAGCGGGCATCACAGATACGCAGTATTTT.

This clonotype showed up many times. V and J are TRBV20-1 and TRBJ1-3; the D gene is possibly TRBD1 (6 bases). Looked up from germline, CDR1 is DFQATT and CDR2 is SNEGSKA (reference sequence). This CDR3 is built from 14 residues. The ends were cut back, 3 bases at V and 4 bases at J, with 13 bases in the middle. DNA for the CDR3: TGCAGTGCTAGCGATCCAGGGGTCGGAAACACCATATATTTT. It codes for CSASDPGVGNTIYF.

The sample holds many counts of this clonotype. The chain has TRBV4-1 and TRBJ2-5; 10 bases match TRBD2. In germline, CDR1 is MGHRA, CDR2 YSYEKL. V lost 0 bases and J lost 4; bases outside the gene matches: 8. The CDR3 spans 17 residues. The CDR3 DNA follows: TGCGCCAGCAGCCAAGATCTATCTAGCGGGAGTCGAGAGACCCAGTACTTC. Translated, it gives CASSQDLSSGSRETQYF.

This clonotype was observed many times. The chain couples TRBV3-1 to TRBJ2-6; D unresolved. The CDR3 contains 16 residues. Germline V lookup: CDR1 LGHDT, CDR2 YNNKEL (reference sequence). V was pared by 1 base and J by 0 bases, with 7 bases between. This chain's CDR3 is CASSQGSSSGANVLTF. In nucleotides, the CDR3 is TGTGCCAGCAGCCAAGGATCGAGCTCTGGGGCCAACGTCCTGACTTTC.

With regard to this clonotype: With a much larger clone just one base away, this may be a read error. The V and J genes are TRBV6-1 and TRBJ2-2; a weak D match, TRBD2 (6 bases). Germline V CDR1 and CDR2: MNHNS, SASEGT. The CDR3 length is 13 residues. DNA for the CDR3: TGTGCCAGCAGTGAAGTGCGGGACGGGGAGCTGTCTTTT. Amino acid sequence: CASSEVRDGELSF.

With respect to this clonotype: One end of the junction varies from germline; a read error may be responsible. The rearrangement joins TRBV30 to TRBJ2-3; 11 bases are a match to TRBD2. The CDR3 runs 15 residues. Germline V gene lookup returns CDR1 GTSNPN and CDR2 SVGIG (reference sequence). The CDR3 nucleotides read TGTGCCTGGAGTCCCGGGACTAGCGGCCAAGATACGCAGGATTTT. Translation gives CAWSPGTSGQDTQDF.

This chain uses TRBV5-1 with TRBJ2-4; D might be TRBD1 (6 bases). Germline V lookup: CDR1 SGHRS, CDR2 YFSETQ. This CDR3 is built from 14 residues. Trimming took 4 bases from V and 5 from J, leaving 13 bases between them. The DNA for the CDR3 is TGCGCCAGCAGCCCGGGACATAAAGAAAACATTCAGTACTTC. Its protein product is CASSPGHKENIQYF.

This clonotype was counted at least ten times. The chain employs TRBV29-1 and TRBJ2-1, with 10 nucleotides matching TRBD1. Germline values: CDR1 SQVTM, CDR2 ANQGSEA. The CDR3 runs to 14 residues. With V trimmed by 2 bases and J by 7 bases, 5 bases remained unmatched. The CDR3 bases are TGCAGCGTTGAAAGACAGGGGGCGAAAAATGAGCAGTTCTTC. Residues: CSVERQGAKNEQFF.

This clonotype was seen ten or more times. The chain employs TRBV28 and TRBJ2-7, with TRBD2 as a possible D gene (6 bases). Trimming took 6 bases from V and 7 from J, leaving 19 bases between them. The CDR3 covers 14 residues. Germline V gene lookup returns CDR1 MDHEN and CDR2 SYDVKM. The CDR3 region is CASSDGGRLGEQYF. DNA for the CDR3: TGTGCCAGCAGCGATGGGGGGAGGTTGGGTGAGCAGTACTTC.

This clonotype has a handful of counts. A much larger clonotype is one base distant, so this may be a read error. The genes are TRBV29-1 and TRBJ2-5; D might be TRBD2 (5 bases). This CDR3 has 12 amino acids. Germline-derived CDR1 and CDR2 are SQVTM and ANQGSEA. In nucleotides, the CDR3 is TGCAGCGTTGTTGGACTTCAAGAGACCCAGTGCTTC. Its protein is CSVVGLQETQCF.

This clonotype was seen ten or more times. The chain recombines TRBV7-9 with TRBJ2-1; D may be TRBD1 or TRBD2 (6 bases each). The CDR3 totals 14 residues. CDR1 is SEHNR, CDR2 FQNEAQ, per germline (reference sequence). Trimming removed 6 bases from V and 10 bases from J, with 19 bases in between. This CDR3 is CASRSGARDGEQFF. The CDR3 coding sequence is TGTGCCAGCAGGTCGGGGGCGAGGGATGGGGAGCAGTTCTTC.

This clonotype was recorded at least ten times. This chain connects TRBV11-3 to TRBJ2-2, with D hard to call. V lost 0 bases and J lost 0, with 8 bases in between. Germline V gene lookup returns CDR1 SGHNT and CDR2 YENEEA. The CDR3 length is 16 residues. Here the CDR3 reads CASSLDSGSNTGELFF. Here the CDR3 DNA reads TGTGCCAGCAGCTTAGACTCAGGCTCGAACACCGGGGAGCTGTTTTTT.

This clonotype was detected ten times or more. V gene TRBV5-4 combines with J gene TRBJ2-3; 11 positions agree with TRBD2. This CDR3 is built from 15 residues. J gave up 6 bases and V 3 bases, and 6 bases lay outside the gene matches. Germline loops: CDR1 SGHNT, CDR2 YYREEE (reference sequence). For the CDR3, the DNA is TGTGCCAGCAGCTCAACTAGCGGGAGAACCGATACGCAGTATTTT. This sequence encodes CASSSTSGRTDTQYF.

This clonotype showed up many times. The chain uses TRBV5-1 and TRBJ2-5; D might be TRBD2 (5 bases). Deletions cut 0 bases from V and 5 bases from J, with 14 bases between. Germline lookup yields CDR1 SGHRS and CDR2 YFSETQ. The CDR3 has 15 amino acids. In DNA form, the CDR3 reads TGCGCCAGCAGCTTGGAGTCGGGGAAGTATGAGACCCAGTACTTC. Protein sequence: CASSLESGKYETQYF.

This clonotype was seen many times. The CDR3: CASSSGTPYQETQYF. CDR3 DNA: TGTGCCAGCAGCTCCGGGACCCCGTACCAAGAGACCCAGTACTTC. V is TRBV7-9 and J is TRBJ2-5; tentatively, D is TRBD1 or TRBD2 (5 bases each). CDR1 is SEHNR and CDR2 is FQNEAQ in the germline V gene (reference sequence). CDR3 length: 15 amino acids. The V end lost 4 bases, the J end lost 0 bases, and 12 bases lay between the germline ends.

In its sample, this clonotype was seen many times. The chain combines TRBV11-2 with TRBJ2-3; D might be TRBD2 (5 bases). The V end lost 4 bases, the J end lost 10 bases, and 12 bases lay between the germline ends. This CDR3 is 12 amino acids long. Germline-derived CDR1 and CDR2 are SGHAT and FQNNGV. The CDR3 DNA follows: TGTGCCAGCAGCTGGACTCCGGGTTCGCAGTATTTT. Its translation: CASSWTPGSQYF.

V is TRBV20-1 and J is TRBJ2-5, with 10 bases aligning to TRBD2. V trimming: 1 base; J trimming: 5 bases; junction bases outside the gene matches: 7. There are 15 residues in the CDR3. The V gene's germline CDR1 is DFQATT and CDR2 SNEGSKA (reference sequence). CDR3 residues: CSARVASGSEETQYF. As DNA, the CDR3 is TGCAGTGCTAGAGTGGCTAGCGGGAGTGAGGAGACCCAGTACTTC.

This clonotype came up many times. CDR3: CAIGRGQIYEQYF. In DNA, the CDR3 is TGTGCCATCGGCCGGGGGCAGATCTACGAGCAGTACTTC. The V gene is TRBV6-5, the J gene TRBJ2-7; D may correspond to TRBD1 or TRBD2 (6 bases each). The CDR3 length is 13 residues. In germline, CDR1 is MNHEY, CDR2 SVGAGI. The V gene lost 10 bases and the J gene lost 3 bases, with 16 bases spanning the gap.

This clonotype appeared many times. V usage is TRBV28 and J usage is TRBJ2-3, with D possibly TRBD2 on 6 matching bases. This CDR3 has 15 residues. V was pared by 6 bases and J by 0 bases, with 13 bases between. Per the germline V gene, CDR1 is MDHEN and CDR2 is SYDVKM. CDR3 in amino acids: CASRQDYRSTDTQYF. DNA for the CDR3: TGTGCCAGCAGACAGGACTACCGTAGCACAGATACGCAGTATTTT.

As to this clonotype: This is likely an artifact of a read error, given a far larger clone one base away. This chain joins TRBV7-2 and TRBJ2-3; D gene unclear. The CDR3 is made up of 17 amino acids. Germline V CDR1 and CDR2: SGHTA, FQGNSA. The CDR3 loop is CACSLRPRATSTDTQYF. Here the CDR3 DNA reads TGTGCCTGCAGCCTACGCCCCCGAGCGACTAGCACAGATACGCAGTATTTT.

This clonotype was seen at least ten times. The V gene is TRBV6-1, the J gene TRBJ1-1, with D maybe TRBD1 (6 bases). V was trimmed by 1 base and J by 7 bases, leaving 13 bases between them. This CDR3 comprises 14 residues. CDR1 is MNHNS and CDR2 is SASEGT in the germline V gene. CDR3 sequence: CASSEGGGRGEAFF. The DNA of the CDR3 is TGTGCCAGCAGTGAAGGGGGGGGGCGCGGTGAAGCTTTCTTT.

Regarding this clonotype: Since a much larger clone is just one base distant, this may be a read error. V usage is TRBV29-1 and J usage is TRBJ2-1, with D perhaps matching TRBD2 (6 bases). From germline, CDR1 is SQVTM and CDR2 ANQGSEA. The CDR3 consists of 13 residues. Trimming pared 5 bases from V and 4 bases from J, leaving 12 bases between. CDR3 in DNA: TGCAGCGTTCTGGGCGGGGCTTACAATGAGCAGTTCTTC. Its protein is CSVLGGAYNEQFF.

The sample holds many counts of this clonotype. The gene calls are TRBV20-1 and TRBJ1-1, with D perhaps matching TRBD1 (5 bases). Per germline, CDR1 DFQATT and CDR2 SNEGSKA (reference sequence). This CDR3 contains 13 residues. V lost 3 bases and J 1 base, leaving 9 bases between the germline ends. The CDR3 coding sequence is TGCAGTGCTAGCCAACAGGCGAACACTGAAGCTTTCTTT. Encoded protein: CSASQQANTEAFF.

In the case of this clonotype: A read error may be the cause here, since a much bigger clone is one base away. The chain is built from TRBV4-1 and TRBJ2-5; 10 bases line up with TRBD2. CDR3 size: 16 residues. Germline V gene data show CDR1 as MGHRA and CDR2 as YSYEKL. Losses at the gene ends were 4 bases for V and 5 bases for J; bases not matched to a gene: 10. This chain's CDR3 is CASSPGTSEGLETQYF. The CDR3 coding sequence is TGCGCCAGCAGCCCGGGGACTAGCGAAGGGTTGGAGACCCAGTACTTC.

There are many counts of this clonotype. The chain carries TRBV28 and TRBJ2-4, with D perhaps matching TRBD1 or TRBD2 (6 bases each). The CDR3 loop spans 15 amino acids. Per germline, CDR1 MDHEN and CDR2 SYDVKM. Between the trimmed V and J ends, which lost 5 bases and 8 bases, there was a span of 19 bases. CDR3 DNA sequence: TGTGCCAGCAGTCCCCGGGGGCGCGCCCTGGACATTCAGTACTTC. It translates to CASSPRGRALDIQYF.

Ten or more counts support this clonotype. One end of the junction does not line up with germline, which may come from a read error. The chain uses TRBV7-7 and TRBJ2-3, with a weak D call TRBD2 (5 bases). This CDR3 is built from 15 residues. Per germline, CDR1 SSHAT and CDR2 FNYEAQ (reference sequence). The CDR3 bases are TGTGCTAGCAGCTTCGGGTTCGGGGGCACAGATACGCAGTATTTT. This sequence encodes CASSFGFGGTDTQYF.